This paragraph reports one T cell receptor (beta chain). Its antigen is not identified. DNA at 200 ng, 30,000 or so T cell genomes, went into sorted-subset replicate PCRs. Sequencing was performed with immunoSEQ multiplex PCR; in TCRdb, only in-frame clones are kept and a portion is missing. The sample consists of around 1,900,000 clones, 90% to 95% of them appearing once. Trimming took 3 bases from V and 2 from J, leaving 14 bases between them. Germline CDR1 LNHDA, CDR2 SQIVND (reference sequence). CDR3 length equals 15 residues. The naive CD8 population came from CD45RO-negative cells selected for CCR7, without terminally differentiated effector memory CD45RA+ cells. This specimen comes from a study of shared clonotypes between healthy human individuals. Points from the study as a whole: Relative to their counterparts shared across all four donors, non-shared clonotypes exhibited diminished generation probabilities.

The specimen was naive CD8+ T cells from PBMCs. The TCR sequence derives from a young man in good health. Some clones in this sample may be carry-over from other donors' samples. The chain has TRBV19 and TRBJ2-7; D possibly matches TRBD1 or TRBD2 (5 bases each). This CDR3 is CASSISVVGAYEQYF. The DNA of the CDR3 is TGTGCCAGTAGTATCTCCGTCGTGGGGGCCTACGAGCAGTACTTC.